This passage covers 6 T cell receptor beta chains from one sample sequenced in a study of T cells after yellow fever vaccination. TCRdb redid the calling of the 5' RACE reads with MiXCR, one entry per CDR3 protein. The sample consists of some 260,000 distinct CDR3 sequences, about 5.2% of them appearing once. The material was CD4+ T cells sorted from PBMCs, obtained on the day of the yellow fever booster vaccination. These TCRs come from a young man who received the YFV17D yellow fever vaccine.

This clonotype was counted a few times. The rearrangement joins TRBV7-2 to TRBJ2-7; 7 nucleotides line up with TRBD2. Germline V gene sequence: CDR1 SGHTA, CDR2 FQGNSA. J lost 2 bases, V lost 4 bases, and 11 bases had no gene match. CDR3 length: 16 amino acids. CDR3 coding DNA: TGTGCCAGCAGCTCCCCGGCAGAGCGGGGCACCTACGAGCAGTACTTC. This codes for CASSSPAERGTYEQYF.

This clonotype was observed many times. The chain is built from TRBV6-5 and TRBJ2-5; no reliable D call. The CDR3 sequence is 15 residues long. The germline gives CDR1 MNHEY, CDR2 SVGAGI. V lost 5 bases, J lost 0 bases, and 13 bases lay in between. CDR3 sequence: CASSNRWEHQETQYF. The CDR3 region has the DNA TGTGCCAGCAGTAACCGGTGGGAACACCAAGAGACCCAGTACTTC.

This clonotype was observed at least ten times. V is TRBV10-3 and J is TRBJ2-2; perhaps TRBD1 as D (5 bases). This CDR3 has 16 residues. V was shortened by 0 bases and J by 1 base, with 9 bases between the two germline ends. CDR1 and CDR2 from the germline V gene are ENHRY and SYGVKD. CDR3 sequence (DNA): TGTGCCATCAGTGAGTCTAGGGGCGTGAACACCGGGGAGCTGTTTTTT. Encoded protein: CAISESRGVNTGELFF.

This clonotype was found a few times. The chain has TRBV6-6 and TRBJ2-1; a weak D match, TRBD1 (6 bases). Germline-derived CDR1 and CDR2 are MNHNY and SVGAGI (reference sequence). This CDR3 spans 15 amino acids. The V gene lost 2 bases and the J gene lost 10 bases, with 18 bases spanning the gap. The chain's CDR3 is CASSYGIAGVFEQFF. The CDR3, as DNA: TGTGCCAGCAGTTACGGGATCGCAGGGGTGTTCGAGCAGTTCTTC.

This chain links TRBV19 with TRBJ1-5; 9 bases map to TRBD1. The germline gives CDR1 LNHDA, CDR2 SQIVND (reference sequence). J was trimmed by 5 bases and V by 11 bases; bases with no gene match: 4. The CDR3 totals 12 residues. CDR3 in DNA: TGTGCCTTAGGGGACAGGGATCAGCCCCAGCATTTT. The encoded protein is CALGDRDQPQHF.

This clonotype has at least ten counts. This chain joins TRBV9 and TRBJ2-3, with a possible D match to TRBD1 (6 bases). Germline V gene sequence: CDR1 SGDLS, CDR2 YYNGEE. Trimming removed 0 bases from V and 4 bases from J, with 9 bases in between. The CDR3 length is 14 residues. CDR3 amino acids: CASSVAGDADTQYF. CDR3 sequence (DNA): TGTGCCAGCAGCGTAGCAGGGGACGCAGATACGCAGTATTTT.